The entry below describes one T cell receptor (beta chain). The sample is drawn from a study of T cells after yellow fever vaccination. TCRdb reprocessed the 5' RACE reads with MiXCR, giving one entry per CDR3 protein. Of approximately 550,000 distinct CDR3 sequences in the sample, 19% are singletons; the top ten hold around 15%. The material was PBMCs, obtained 15 days after the yellow fever booster vaccination. The sequence came from a man aged 25-40 years who received the YFV17D yellow fever vaccine.

CDR3 loop: CASRQGPQETQYF. The CDR3 nucleotides read TGTGCCAGCCGCCAGGGTCCCCAAGAGACCCAGTACTTC. The genes are TRBV19 and TRBJ2-5, with D perhaps TRBD1 (5 bases). The V end was cut by 9 bases, the J end by 1 base, with 12 bases between. This CDR3 region has 13 residues. CDR1 and CDR2 (germline): LNHDA, SQIVND (reference sequence).